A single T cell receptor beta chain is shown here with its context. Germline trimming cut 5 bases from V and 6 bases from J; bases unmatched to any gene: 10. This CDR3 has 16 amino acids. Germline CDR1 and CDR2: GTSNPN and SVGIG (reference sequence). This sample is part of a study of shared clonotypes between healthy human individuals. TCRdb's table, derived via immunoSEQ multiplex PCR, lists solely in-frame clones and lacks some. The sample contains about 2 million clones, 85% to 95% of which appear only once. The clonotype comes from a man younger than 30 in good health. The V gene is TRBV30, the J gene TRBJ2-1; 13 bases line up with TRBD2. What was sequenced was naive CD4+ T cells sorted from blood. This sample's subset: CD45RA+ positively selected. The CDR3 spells CAWEDGLAGDGNEQFF. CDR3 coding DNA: TGTGCCTGGGAGGACGGACTAGCGGGGGATGGCAATGAGCAGTTCTTC.